Listed here are 22 T cell receptor beta chains from one sample, sequenced in a study of Ad26.COV2.S vaccination and SARS-CoV-2 variants. Treatment in this sample: around 19 received Ad26.COV2.S at low or high dose, single or two shots; several received placebo; per-sample allocation not given. After the first vaccine or placebo injection, samples were drawn on day 63. TCRdb's table, derived via immunoSEQ multiplex PCR, lists solely in-frame clones and lacks some. This table holds a few hundred thousand clones, around 91% found once. The material sequenced was peripheral blood, taken in a trial of Ad26.COV2.S vaccine versus placebo. Receptors were obtained from a person aged 18-65 years who received the Ad26.COV2.S COVID-19 vaccine or a placebo.

The chain combines TRBV5-4 with TRBJ2-7; D not certain. The germline CDR1 and CDR2 sequences are SGHNT and YYREEE (reference sequence). Trimming left V 4 bases short and J 10 bases short, with 21 bases between. The CDR3 is 14 residues long. Here the CDR3 DNA reads TGTGCCAGCAGCCTCCCTTCGAGGACCAAAATTCAGTACTTC. Translated, it gives CASSLPSRTKIQYF.

The chain is built from TRBV30 and TRBJ2-3; 10 positions agree with TRBD2. CDR3 length equals 14 residues. Trimming at V came to 2 bases and at J to 4 bases, leaving 3 bases not matched to a gene. Germline lookup yields CDR1 GTSNPN and CDR2 SVGIG (reference sequence). The CDR3 protein is CAWSSLAGADTQYF. The CDR3 coding sequence is TGTGCCTGGAGTAGTCTAGCGGGAGCAGATACGCAGTATTTT.

The chain is built from TRBV4-2 and TRBJ2-5, with 8 bases aligning to TRBD2. V was pared by 0 bases and J by 5 bases, with 14 bases of the junction left unmatched. Germline values: CDR1 LGHNA, CDR2 YNFKEQ. This CDR3 region has 18 residues. The CDR3 is CASSQESIAGNGAETQYF. Written as DNA, the CDR3 is TGTGCCAGCAGCCAAGAGTCTATAGCGGGGAACGGGGCGGAGACCCAGTACTTC.

The J gene is TRBJ2-1, the V gene TRBV11-2; D is possibly TRBD2 (7 bases). Germline V CDR1 and CDR2: SGHAT, FQNNGV. The CDR3 sequence is 16 residues long. The V and J ends lost 1 base and 8 bases respectively, with 18 bases between them. In nucleotides, the CDR3 is TGTGCCAGCAGCTTAGCCAAGGAAGGGGGGGGCGATGAGCAGTTCTTC. Translated, it gives CASSLAKEGGGDEQFF.

The chain links TRBV7-2 to TRBJ1-2; 10 bases line up with TRBD1. The CDR3 has 15 amino acids. CDR1 is SGHTA, CDR2 FQGNSA, per germline. The junction had 8 bases not matched to a gene; V was cut back by 5 bases and J by 5 bases. The CDR3 nucleotides are TGTGCCAGCAGCCCCTACCTGGGACAGGGGTATGGCTACACCTTC. This encodes CASSPYLGQGYGYTF.

This clone was seen only once. The rearrangement uses TRBV3-1 (or the pseudogene TRBV3-2) and TRBJ1-2, with 9 bases that match TRBD1. Germline values: CDR1 LGHDT, CDR2 YNNKEL (reference sequence). Germline trimming cut 4 bases from V and 0 bases from J; bases unmatched to any gene: 0. The CDR3 runs to 14 residues. The CDR3 here is CASSRQGANYGYTF. The CDR3 DNA follows: TGTGCCAGCAGCCGACAGGGGGCTAACTATGGCTACACCTTC.

The chain joins TRBV7-3 to TRBJ2-3; TRBD2 might be the D (6 bases). The CDR3 consists of 14 residues. Deletions cut 5 bases from V and 4 bases from J, with 13 bases between. Germline assignment: CDR1 SGHTA and CDR2 FQGTGA. CDR3 in DNA: TGTGCCAGCAGCGCTTCCGGGAGTGCAGATACGCAGTATTTT. Translating it yields CASSASGSADTQYF.

As regards this clone: A junction end diverges from the germline sequence, so it may reflect a read error. J is TRBJ1-4 and V is TRBV25-1; D call uncertain. CDR3 length: 16 residues. Germline V gene sequence: CDR1 MGHDK, CDR2 SYGVNS. CDR3 nucleotides: TGTGCCAGCAGTGAACCCCGGACGGCCCCTAAAGAAAAACTGTTTTTT. Amino acid sequence: CASSEPRTAPKEKLFF.

About this clone itself: Other nucleotide sequences in the sample specify the same CDR3. This chain connects TRBV6-1 to TRBJ2-7, with D uncertain. V lost 1 base and J lost 3, with 4 bases in between. CDR1 is MNHNS, CDR2 SASEGT, per germline. The CDR3 consists of 12 residues. CDR3 amino acids: CASSEVGYEQYF. For the CDR3, the DNA is TGTGCCAGCAGTGAAGTAGGCTACGAGCAGTACTTC.

V and J are TRBV19 and TRBJ2-1, with 8 positions matching TRBD2. CDR1 LNHDA and CDR2 SQIVND come from the germline V gene (reference sequence). CDR3 size: 14 residues. J gave up 12 bases and V 5 bases, and 12 bases lay outside the gene matches. The CDR3 DNA reads TGTGCCAGTAGTTCCCAAGCGGGGGCTATTAGGCAGTTCTTC. It codes for CASSSQAGAIRQFF. Together with reference TRBV19 and TRBJ2-1, the CDR3 gives the full variable domain: DGGITQSPKYLFRKEGQNVTLSCEQNLNHDAMYWYRQDPGQGLRLIYYSQIVNDFQKGDIAEGYSVSREKKESFPLTVTSAQKNPTAFYLCASSSQAGAIRQFFGPGTRLTVL.

This clone was detected only a few times. V usage is TRBV11-2 and J usage is TRBJ2-1, with TRBD2 matching 10 bases. V shed 1 base, J shed 7 bases, and the junction held 10 bases outside the gene matches. The CDR3 consists of 17 residues. The germline V gene has CDR1 SGHAT and CDR2 FQNNGV. In nucleotides, the CDR3 is TGTGCCAGCAGCTTAGTTGTTAGGACTAGCGGAACTAATGAGCAGTTCTTC. This codes for CASSLVVRTSGTNEQFF.

The chain combines TRBV19 with TRBJ2-3, with 13 bases aligning to TRBD2. This CDR3 is 16 amino acids long. CDR1 is LNHDA, CDR2 SQIVND, per germline (reference sequence). Trimming at V came to 3 bases and at J to 8 bases, leaving 8 bases not matched to a gene. The CDR3 DNA reads TGTGCCAGTAGTATTGAAAGGACTAGCGGGAGTGGTACGCAGTATTTT. Translating gives CASSIERTSGSGTQYF.

The rearrangement uses TRBV19 and TRBJ2-7; the D is unclear. The germline CDR1 and CDR2 sequences are LNHDA and SQIVND (reference sequence). Trimming removed 1 base at V and 2 bases at J, with 15 bases between. This CDR3 has 16 residues. CDR3 sequence: CASSIGSTPPTYEQYF. CDR3 sequence (DNA): TGTGCCAGTAGTATAGGATCGACACCACCAACCTACGAGCAGTACTTC.

The J gene is TRBJ1-5, the V gene TRBV6-5, with no clear D. Germline V gene sequence: CDR1 MNHEY, CDR2 SVGAGI. Trimming shortened V by 6 bases and J by 0 bases, and 12 bases separated the two germline ends. This CDR3 comprises 15 residues. CDR3 nucleotides: TGTGCCAGCAGCCTAAATGGAGATAGCAATCAGCCCCAGCATTTT. It codes for CASSLNGDSNQPQHF.

The V gene is TRBV6-5, the J gene TRBJ1-2; 7 bases match TRBD1. V shed 6 bases and J 4 bases; nucleotides not matched to a gene: 5. The CDR3 sequence is 13 residues long. Germline V gene data show CDR1 as MNHEY and CDR2 as SVGAGI. CDR3 residues: CASREDRIYGYTF. In nucleotides, the CDR3 is TGTGCCAGCAGGGAGGACAGGATCTATGGCTACACCTTC.

The gene calls are TRBV6-5 and TRBJ2-7; D is undetermined. Between the trimmed V and J ends, which lost 6 bases and 0 bases, there was a span of 12 bases. The CDR3 spans 14 residues. CDR1 is MNHEY, CDR2 SVGAGI, per germline. For the CDR3, the DNA is TGTGCCAGCAGGGTAAGCCTCAGCTCCTACGAGCAGTACTTC. It yields the protein CASRVSLSSYEQYF.

The genes are TRBV4-1 and TRBJ2-1; possible D gene TRBD1, 5 bases. The CDR3 covers 16 residues. The germline gives CDR1 MGHRA, CDR2 YSYEKL. V lost 3 bases and J 0 bases, leaving 12 bases between the germline ends. The CDR3 nucleotides are TGCGCCAGCAGCCACCCGACAGCCTCCTCCTACAATGAGCAGTTCTTC. It is translated as CASSHPTASSYNEQFF.

This sequence joins TRBV3-1 (or the pseudogene TRBV3-2) and TRBJ1-1, with TRBD1 matching 7 bases. V lost 5 bases, J lost 1 base, and 7 bases stayed unmatched. CDR1 is LGHDT and CDR2 is YNNKEL in the germline V gene (reference sequence). The CDR3 totals 15 residues. The CDR3 spells CASSEGQLTNTEAFF. The CDR3 DNA reads TGTGCCAGCAGCGAGGGACAGTTAACGAACACTGAAGCTTTCTTT.

The chain combines TRBV12-3 or TRBV12-4 with TRBJ2-3, with a possible D match to TRBD2 (5 bases). CDR3 length: 12 residues. The V end was cut by 7 bases, the J end by 3 bases, with 8 bases between. In DNA, the CDR3 is TGTGCCAGCAATCGGGGAACAGATACGCAGTATTTT. It yields the protein CASNRGTDTQYF.

CDR3 residues: CASSFGGTYEQYF. CDR3 nucleotides: TGTGCCAGCAGCTTCGGGGGCACGTACGAGCAGTACTTC. The chain employs TRBV5-4 and TRBJ2-7; D assignment may be TRBD1 or TRBD2 (6 bases each). This CDR3 has 13 residues. Trimming pared 2 bases from V and 4 bases from J, leaving 10 bases between. CDR1 is SGHNT, CDR2 YYREEE, per germline (reference sequence).

This chain connects TRBV7-8 to TRBJ1-2; D is undetermined. This CDR3 spans 13 amino acids. CDR1 and CDR2 from the germline V gene are SGHVS and FQNEAQ. Deletions cut 3 bases from V and 4 bases from J, with 9 bases between. As DNA, the CDR3 is TGTGCCAGCAGCTTCCGGACCAGCTATGGCTACACCTTC. Translation gives CASSFRTSYGYTF.

This clone was detected a few times. This chain uses TRBV9 with TRBJ1-2; a weak D match, TRBD1 (6 bases). CDR3 length: 14 amino acids. Germline V gene data show CDR1 as SGDLS and CDR2 as YYNGEE. With 4 bases removed from V and 10 bases from J, the gap between germline ends came to 20 bases. The chain's CDR3 is CASSTDRTRRAYTF. In nucleotides, the CDR3 is TGTGCCAGCAGCACCGACAGGACCCGGCGCGCCTACACCTTC.